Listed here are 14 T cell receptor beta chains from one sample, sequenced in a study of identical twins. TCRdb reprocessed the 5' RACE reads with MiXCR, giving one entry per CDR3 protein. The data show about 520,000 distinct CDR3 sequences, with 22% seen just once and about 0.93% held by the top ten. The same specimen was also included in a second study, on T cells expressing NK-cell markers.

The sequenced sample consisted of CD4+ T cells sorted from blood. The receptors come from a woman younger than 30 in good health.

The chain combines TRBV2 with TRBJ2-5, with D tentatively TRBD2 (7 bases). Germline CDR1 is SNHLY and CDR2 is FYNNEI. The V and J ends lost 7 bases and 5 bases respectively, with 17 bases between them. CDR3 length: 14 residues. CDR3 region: CASNPGEGRETQYF. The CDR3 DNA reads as TGTGCCAGCAACCCAGGGGAGGGTCGGGAGACCCAGTACTTC.

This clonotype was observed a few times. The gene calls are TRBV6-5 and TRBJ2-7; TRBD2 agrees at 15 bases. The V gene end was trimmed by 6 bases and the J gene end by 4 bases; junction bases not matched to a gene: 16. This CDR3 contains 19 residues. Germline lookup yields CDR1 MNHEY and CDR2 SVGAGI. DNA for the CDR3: TGTGCCAGCAGCTACATTGGACTAGCGGGAGGGCGGTCTGATTACGAGCAGTACTTC. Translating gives CASSYIGLAGGRSDYEQYF.

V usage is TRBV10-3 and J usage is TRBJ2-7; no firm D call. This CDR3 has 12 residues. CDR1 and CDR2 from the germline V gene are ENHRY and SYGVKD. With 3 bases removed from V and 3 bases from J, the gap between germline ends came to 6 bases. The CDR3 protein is CAISDNLYEQYF. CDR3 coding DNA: TGTGCCATCAGTGACAACCTCTACGAGCAGTACTTC.

CDR3 sequence: CASSLAGGRRNTGELFF. For the CDR3, the DNA is TGTGCCAGCAGCTTAGCGGGCGGGAGAAGGAACACCGGGGAGCTGTTTTTT. The chain carries TRBV7-2 and TRBJ2-2; TRBD2 matches 7 bases. This CDR3 comprises 17 residues. Unmatched junction bases numbered 5, after V lost 0 bases and J lost 1 base. The germline V gene has CDR1 SGHTA and CDR2 FQGNSA.

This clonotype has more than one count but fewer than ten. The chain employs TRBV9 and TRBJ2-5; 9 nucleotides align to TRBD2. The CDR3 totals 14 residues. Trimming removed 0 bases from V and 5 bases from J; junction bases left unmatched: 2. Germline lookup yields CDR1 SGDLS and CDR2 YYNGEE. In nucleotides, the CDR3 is TGTGCCAGCAGCGTAGCTAGCGGGATTGAGACCCAGTACTTC. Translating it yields CASSVASGIETQYF.

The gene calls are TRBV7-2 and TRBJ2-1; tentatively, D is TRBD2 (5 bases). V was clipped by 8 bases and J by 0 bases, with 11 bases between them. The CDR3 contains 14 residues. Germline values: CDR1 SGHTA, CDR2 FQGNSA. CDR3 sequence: CASQGGPSYNEQFF. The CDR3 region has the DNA TGTGCCAGCCAAGGAGGCCCCTCCTACAATGAGCAGTTCTTC.

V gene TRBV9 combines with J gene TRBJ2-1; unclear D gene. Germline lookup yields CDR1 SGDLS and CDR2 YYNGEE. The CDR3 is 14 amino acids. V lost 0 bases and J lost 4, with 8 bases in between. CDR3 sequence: CASSVVKIYNEQFF. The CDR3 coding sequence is TGTGCCAGCAGCGTAGTAAAGATTTACAATGAGCAGTTCTTC.

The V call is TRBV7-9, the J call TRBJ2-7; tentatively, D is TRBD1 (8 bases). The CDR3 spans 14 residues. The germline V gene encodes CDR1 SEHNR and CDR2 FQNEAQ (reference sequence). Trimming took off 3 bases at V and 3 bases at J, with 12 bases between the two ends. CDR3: CASSLYRGGYEQYF. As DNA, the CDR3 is TGTGCCAGCAGCTTGTACAGGGGGGGCTACGAGCAGTACTTC.

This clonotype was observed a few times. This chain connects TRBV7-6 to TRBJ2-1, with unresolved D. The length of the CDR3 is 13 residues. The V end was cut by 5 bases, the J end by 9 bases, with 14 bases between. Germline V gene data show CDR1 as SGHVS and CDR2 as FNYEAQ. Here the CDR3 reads CASSLYVKGEQFF. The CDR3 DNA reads TGTGCCAGCAGCCTTTACGTGAAGGGTGAGCAGTTCTTC.

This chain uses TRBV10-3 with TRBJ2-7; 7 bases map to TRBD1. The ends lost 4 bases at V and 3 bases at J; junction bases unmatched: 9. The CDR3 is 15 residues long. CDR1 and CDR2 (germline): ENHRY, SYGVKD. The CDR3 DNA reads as TGTGCCATCAGTGGGGCCCGGGACAGCATCTACGAGCAGTACTTC. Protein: CAISGARDSIYEQYF.

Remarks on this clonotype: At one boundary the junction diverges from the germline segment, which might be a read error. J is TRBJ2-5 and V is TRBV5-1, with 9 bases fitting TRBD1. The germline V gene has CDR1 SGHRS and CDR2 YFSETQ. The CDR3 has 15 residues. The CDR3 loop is CASSLGQGQTRGQYF. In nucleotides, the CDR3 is TGCGCCAGCAGTTTGGGACAGGGACAAACTCGTGGCCAGTACTTC.

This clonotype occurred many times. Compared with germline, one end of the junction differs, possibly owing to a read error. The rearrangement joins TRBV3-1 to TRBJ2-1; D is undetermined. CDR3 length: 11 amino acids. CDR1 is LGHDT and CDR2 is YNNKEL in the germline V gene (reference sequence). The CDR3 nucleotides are TGTGCCAGCAGCCAAAATCAAGCGAAGTCCTTC. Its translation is CASSQNQAKSF.

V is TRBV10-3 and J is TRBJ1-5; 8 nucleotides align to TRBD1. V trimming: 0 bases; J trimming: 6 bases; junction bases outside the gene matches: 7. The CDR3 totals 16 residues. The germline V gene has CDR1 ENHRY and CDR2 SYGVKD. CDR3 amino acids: CAISESPRGPSQPQHF. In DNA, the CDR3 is TGTGCCATCAGTGAGTCACCCAGGGGGCCGAGTCAGCCCCAGCATTTT.

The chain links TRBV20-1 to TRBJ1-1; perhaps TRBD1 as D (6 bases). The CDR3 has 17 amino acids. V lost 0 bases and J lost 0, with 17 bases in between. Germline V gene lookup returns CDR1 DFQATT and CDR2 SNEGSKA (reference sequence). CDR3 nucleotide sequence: TGCAGTGCTAGAGATCGGGTCAGGGGCTTTATGAACACTGAAGCTTTCTTT. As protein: CSARDRVRGFMNTEAFF.